One sample yielded the 10 T cell receptor beta chains listed below, sequenced in a study of early T cells in non-severe SARS-CoV-2 infection. TCRdb recomputed calls from the 5' RACE reads with MiXCR, one row per CDR3 protein. The profile shows about 56,000 distinct CDR3 sequences, about 15% of them singletons. The specimen was whole blood, collected at baseline. The source is an adult who was a healthcare worker with PCR-confirmed SARS-CoV-2 infection or an uninfected control (not recorded which).

This clonotype was detected many times. This chain joins TRBV5-1 and TRBJ2-5, with TRBD1 matching 8 bases. The junction had 12 bases not matched to a gene; V was cut back by 3 bases and J by 5 bases. The germline gives CDR1 SGHRS, CDR2 YFSETQ. The CDR3 loop spans 16 amino acids. The CDR3 sequence is CASSSTTGTGAETQYF. CDR3 DNA: TGCGCCAGCAGCTCAACTACCGGGACAGGTGCGGAGACCCAGTACTTC. The variable domain in full, with the rest retrieved from reference TRBV5-1 and TRBJ2-5, is KAGVTQTPRYLIKTRGQQVTLSCSPISGHRSVSWYQQTPGQGLQFLFEYFSETQRNKGNFPGRFSGRQFSNSRSEMNVSTLELGDSALYLCASSSTTGTGAETQYFGPGTRLLVL.

The chain couples TRBV6-5 to TRBJ1-2, with 7 bases lining up with TRBD1. The ends lost 6 bases at V and 4 bases at J; junction bases unmatched: 11. CDR1 is MNHEY, CDR2 SVGAGI, per germline. The CDR3 is made up of 15 amino acids. CDR3 amino acids: CASRPGTEVRYGYTF. CDR3 in DNA: TGTGCCAGCAGACCTGGGACAGAGGTTCGCTATGGCTACACCTTC.

The rearrangement uses TRBV7-6 and TRBJ2-1; 11 nucleotides align to TRBD2. CDR1 SGHVS and CDR2 FNYEAQ come from the germline V gene. V dropped 0 bases and J dropped 6; count of bases not matched to a gene: 4. The CDR3 covers 16 residues. The CDR3 protein is CASSLATSGSRNEQFF. CDR3 bases: TGTGCCAGCAGCTTAGCCACTAGCGGGAGCCGCAATGAGCAGTTCTTC.

With respect to this clonotype: This clone may be a read error of a much larger clone one base away. The chain uses TRBV28 and TRBJ2-6; 7 nucleotides agree with TRBD1. Looked up from germline, CDR1 is MDHEN and CDR2 is SYDVKM. The CDR3 has 15 residues. The ends lost 6 bases at V and 0 bases at J; junction bases unmatched: 2. This CDR3 is CASSRTGSGANVLTF. CDR3 DNA sequence: TGTGCCAGCAGCCGGACAGGCTCTGGGGCCAACGTCCTGACTTTC.

A few counts support this clonotype. The chain employs TRBV29-1 and TRBJ2-1, with TRBD2 matching over 11 bases. The ends lost 7 bases at V and 4 bases at J; junction bases unmatched: 6. This CDR3 is 14 amino acids long. Per the germline V gene, CDR1 is SQVTM and CDR2 is ANQGSEA. In DNA, the CDR3 is TGCAGCGAGATCAGACTAGCGGGGTACAATGAGCAGTTCTTC. This gives the protein CSEIRLAGYNEQFF.

This clonotype was seen at least ten times. J is TRBJ2-5 and V is TRBV2; TRBD2 matches at 7 bases. Per the germline V gene, CDR1 is SNHLY and CDR2 is FYNNEI. V lost 7 bases, J lost 4 bases, and 9 bases stayed unmatched. The length of the CDR3 is 14 residues. CDR3 coding DNA: TGTGCCAGCAAGCCGCGGGAGCTGGGAGAGACCCAGTACTTC. This encodes CASKPRELGETQYF.

The rearrangement uses TRBV5-1 and TRBJ2-5; either TRBD1 or TRBD2 may fit D (5 bases each). The CDR3 contains 13 residues. Germline assignment: CDR1 SGHRS and CDR2 YFSETQ. V was shortened by 5 bases and J by 4 bases, with 12 bases between the two germline ends. The CDR3 region is CASSSGPGETQYF. CDR3 nucleotides: TGCGCCAGCAGTTCGGGGCCTGGAGAGACCCAGTACTTC.

This clonotype was counted between two and nine times. The CDR3 DNA reads as TGTGCCAGCAGATTAGAGCGGGGGGCCTACAATGAGCAGTTCTTC. Amino acids: CASRLERGAYNEQFF. The V and J genes are TRBV27 and TRBJ2-1; 9 bases align to TRBD2. CDR3 length: 15 residues. CDR1 MNHEY and CDR2 SMNVEV come from the germline V gene (reference sequence). Trimming took 6 bases from V and 2 from J; bases not matched to a gene: 5.

The chain carries TRBV12-3 or TRBV12-4 and TRBJ2-1; D is possibly TRBD1 or TRBD2 (5 bases each). Trimming cost V 6 bases and J 5 bases, with 14 bases left between them. This CDR3 spans 14 amino acids. CDR3 bases: TGTGCCAGCAGGGGGATGGGGGTAAACAATGAGCAGTTCTTC. Translation gives CASRGMGVNNEQFF.

V and J are TRBV9 and TRBJ2-3, with D possibly matching TRBD1 (8 bases). The CDR3 totals 15 residues. Germline V gives CDR1 SGDLS, CDR2 YYNGEE. Trimming stripped 3 bases from V and 6 bases from J, with 17 bases between. The CDR3 loop is CASSALQGGPDTQYF. DNA of the CDR3: TGTGCCAGCAGCGCCTTACAGGGGGGGCCGGATACGCAGTATTTT.